The 3 T cell receptor beta chains listed next were all sequenced from one sample in a study of PD-1 blockade in classical Hodgkin lymphoma. The table came from immunoSEQ multiplex PCR; TCRdb's copy has only in-frame clones and leaves some out. This table holds 25,000 to 35,000 clones, around 71% found once. Each of the patients experienced relapse following autologous stem cell transplantation, and their brentuximab vedotin exposure differed. The specimen was peripheral blood mononuclear cells (PBMCs), collected before the second cycle of nivolumab. The receptors derive from a human donor with classical Hodgkin lymphoma.

The rearrangement links TRBV27 to TRBJ1-5, with unresolved D. V lost 6 bases, J lost 0 bases, and 12 bases lay in between. Germline CDR1 and CDR2: MNHEY and SMNVEV (reference sequence). CDR3 length: 15 amino acids. The CDR3 sequence: CASRTDLYSNQPQHF. The CDR3 coding sequence is TGTGCCAGCAGGACGGACCTATATAGCAATCAGCCCCAGCATTTT.

This clone has only one observation. The chain employs TRBV10-3 and TRBJ2-1; 12 bases match TRBD1. J was trimmed by 7 bases and V by 3 bases; bases with no gene match: 4. The CDR3 extends over 15 amino acids. Germline CDR1 ENHRY, CDR2 SYGVKD. The DNA of the CDR3 is TGTGCCATCAGTGATCGGGACAGGGGGCTTAATGAGCAGTTCTTC. Translation: CAISDRDRGLNEQFF.

This chain uses TRBV9 with TRBJ2-7; D may match TRBD1 or TRBD2 (5 bases each). This CDR3 contains 15 residues. Germline CDR1 and CDR2: SGDLS and YYNGEE. The V end lost 0 bases, the J end lost 0 bases, and 10 bases lay between the germline ends. CDR3 in DNA: TGTGCCAGCAGCGTAGCGGGGACGTCCTCCTACGAGCAGTACTTC. Translated: CASSVAGTSSYEQYF.